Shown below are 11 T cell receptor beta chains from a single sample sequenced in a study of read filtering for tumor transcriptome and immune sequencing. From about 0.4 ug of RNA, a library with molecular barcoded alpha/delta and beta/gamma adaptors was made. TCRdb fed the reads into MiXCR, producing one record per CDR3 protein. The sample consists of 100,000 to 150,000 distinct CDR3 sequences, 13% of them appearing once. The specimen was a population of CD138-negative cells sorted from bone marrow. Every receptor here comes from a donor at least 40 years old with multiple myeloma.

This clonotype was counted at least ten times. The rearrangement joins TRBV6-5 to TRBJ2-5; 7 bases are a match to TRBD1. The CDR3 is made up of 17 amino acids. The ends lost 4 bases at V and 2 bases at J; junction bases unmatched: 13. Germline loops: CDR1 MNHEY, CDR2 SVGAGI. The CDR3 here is CASSSYGGQTIQETQYF. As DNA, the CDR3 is TGTGCCAGCAGTTCTTATGGGGGACAGACAATTCAAGAGACCCAGTACTTC.

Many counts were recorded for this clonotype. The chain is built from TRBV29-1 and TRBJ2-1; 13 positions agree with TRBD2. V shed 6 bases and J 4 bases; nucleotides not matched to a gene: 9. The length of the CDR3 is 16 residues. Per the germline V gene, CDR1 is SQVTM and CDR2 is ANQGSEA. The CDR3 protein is CSVVPGLAGPYNEQFF. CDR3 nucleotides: TGCAGCGTGGTACCGGGACTAGCGGGACCTTACAATGAGCAGTTCTTC.

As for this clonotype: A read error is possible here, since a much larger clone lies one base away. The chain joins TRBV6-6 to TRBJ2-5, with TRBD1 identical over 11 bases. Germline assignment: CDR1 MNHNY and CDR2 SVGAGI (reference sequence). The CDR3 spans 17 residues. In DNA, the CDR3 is TGTGCCGGCAGTTACTCCGGGACAGGGGGAGGTCAAGAGACCCAGTACTTC. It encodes CAGSYSGTGGGQETQYF.

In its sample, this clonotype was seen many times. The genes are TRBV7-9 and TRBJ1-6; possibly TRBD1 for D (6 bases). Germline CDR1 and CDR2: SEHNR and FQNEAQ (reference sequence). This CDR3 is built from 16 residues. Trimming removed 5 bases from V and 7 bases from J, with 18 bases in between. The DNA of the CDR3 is TGTGCCAGCAGCCCGCGAGAGACAGGAGCCAATTCACCCCTCCACTTT. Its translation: CASSPRETGANSPLHF.

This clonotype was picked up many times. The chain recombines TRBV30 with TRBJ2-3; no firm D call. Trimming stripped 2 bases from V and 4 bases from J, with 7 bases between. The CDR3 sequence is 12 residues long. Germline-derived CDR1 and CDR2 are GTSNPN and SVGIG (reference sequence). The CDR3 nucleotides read TGTGCCTGGAGTTCAGGATCAGATACGCAGTATTTT. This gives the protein CAWSSGSDTQYF. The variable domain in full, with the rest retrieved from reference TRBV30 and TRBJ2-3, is SQTIHQWPATLVQPVGSPLSLECTVEGTSNPNLYWYRQAAGRGLQLLFYSVGIGQISSEVPQNLSASRPQDRQFILSSKKLLLSDSGFYLCAWSSGSDTQYFGPGTRLTVL.

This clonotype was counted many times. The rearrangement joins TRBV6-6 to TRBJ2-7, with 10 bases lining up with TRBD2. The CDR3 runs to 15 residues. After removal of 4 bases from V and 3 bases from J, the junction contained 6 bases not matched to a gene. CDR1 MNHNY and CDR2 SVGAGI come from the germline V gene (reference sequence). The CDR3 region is CASSLSGTSDYEQYF. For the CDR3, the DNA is TGTGCCAGCAGTTTATCCGGGACTAGCGACTACGAGCAGTACTTC.

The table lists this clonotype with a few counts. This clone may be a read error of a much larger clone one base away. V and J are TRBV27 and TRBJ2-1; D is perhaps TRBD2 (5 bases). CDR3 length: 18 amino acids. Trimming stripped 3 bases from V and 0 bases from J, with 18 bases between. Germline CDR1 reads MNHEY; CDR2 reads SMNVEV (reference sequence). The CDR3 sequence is CASSLGGPTKGSYNEQFF. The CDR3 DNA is TGTGCCAGCAGTTTGGGCGGGCCAACCAAAGGCTCCTACAATGAGCAGTTCTTC.

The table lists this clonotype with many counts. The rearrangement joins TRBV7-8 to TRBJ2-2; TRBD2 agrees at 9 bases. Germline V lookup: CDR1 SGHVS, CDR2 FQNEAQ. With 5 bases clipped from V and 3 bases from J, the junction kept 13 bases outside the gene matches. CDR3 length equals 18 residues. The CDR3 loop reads CASSPRGLAGTDTGELFF. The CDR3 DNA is TGTGCCAGCAGCCCAAGGGGCCTAGCGGGAACTGACACCGGGGAGCTGTTTTTT. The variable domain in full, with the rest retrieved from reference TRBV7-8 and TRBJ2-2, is GAGVSQSPRYKVAKRGQDVALRCDPISGHVSLFWYQQALGQGPEFLTYFQNEAQLDKSGLPSDRFFAERPEGSVSTLKIQRTQQEDSAVYLCASSPRGLAGTDTGELFFGEGSRLTVL.

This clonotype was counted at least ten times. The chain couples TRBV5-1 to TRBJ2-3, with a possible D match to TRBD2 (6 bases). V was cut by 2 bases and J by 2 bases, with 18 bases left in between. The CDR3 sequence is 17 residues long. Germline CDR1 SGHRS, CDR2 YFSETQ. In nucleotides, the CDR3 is TGCGCCAGCAGCTTACCCTCCCCAGCGGGTCCCACAGATACGCAGTATTTT. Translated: CASSLPSPAGPTDTQYF.

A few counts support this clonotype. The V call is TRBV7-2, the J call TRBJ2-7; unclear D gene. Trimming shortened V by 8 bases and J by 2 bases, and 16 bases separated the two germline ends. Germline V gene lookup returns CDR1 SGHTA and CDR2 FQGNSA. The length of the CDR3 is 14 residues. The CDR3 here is CASRKADTPYEQYF. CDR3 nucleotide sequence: TGTGCCAGCCGTAAAGCAGACACTCCCTACGAGCAGTACTTC. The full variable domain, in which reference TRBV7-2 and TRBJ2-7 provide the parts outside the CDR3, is GAGVSQSPSNKVTEKGKDVELRCDPISGHTALYWYRQSLGQGLEFLIYFQGNSAPDKSGLPSDRFSAERTGGSVSTLTIQRTQQEDSAVYLCASRKADTPYEQYFGPGTRLTVT.

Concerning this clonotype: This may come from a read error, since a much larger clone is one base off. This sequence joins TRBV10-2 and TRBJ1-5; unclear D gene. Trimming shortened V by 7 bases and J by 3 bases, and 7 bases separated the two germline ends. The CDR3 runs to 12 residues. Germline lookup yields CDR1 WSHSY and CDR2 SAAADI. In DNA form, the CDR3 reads TGCGCCAGCAATCTAATCAATCAGCCCCAGCATTTT. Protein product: CASNLINQPQHF.